Shown below are 32 T cell receptor beta chains from a single sample sequenced in a study of T cell responses to AZD1222 COVID-19 vaccine. The table came from immunoSEQ multiplex PCR; TCRdb's copy has only in-frame clones and leaves some out. Of roughly 100,000 clones detected, around 90% appear once; the ten largest clones hold about 5%. The sequenced sample was peripheral blood, obtained on day 0 of AZD1222 vaccination. The origin of the receptors is an adult in good health.

This clone was counted a single time. The chain joins TRBV18 to TRBJ1-3; D remains unclear. Germline V gene data show CDR1 as KGHSH and CDR2 as LQKENI. This CDR3 region has 14 residues. V lost 3 bases and J 4 bases, leaving 10 bases between the germline ends. CDR3 sequence reads: CASSPGVLGNTIYF. CDR3 DNA sequence: TGTGCCAGCTCACCTGGAGTTCTCGGAAACACCATATATTTT. Together with reference TRBV18 and TRBJ1-3, the CDR3 gives the full variable domain: NAGVMQNPRHLVRRRGQEARLRCSPMKGHSHVYWYRQLPEEGLKFMVYLQKENIIDESGMPKERFSAEFPKEGPSILRIQQVVRGDSAAYFCASSPGVLGNTIYFGEGSWLTVV.

This chain links TRBV11-1 with TRBJ1-1; D perhaps matches TRBD1 (5 bases). This CDR3 contains 13 residues. Germline V gives CDR1 SGHAT, CDR2 FQDESV (reference sequence). The V and J ends lost 4 bases and 2 bases respectively, with 8 bases between them. In nucleotides, the CDR3 is TGTGCCAGCAGCTGGGACGCAAACACTGAAGCTTTCTTT. Translated: CASSWDANTEAFF.

The V call is TRBV9, the J call TRBJ2-1, with TRBD1 identical over 8 bases. The CDR3 spans 15 residues. Looked up from germline, CDR1 is SGDLS and CDR2 is YYNGEE. The V and J ends lost 0 bases and 4 bases, in that order; junction bases with no gene match: 3. CDR3 nucleotides: TGTGCCAGCAGCGTAGCTACAGGGGGTTACAATGAGCAGTTCTTC. Translation gives CASSVATGGYNEQFF.

The chain recombines TRBV19 with TRBJ1-1; D unresolved. Per the germline V gene, CDR1 is LNHDA and CDR2 is SQIVND (reference sequence). The V gene lost 6 bases and the J gene lost 1 base, with 18 bases spanning the gap. The CDR3 has 16 amino acids. Here the CDR3 reads CASRSPTRLPNTEAFF. The CDR3 coding sequence is TGTGCCAGTAGGAGCCCGACCAGGCTCCCGAACACTGAAGCTTTCTTT.

This sequence joins TRBV27 and TRBJ2-1; 8 nucleotides match TRBD1. The V segment lost 3 bases and the J segment 6 bases; nucleotides outside the gene matches: 1. The germline CDR1 and CDR2 sequences are MNHEY and SMNVEV (reference sequence). This CDR3 comprises 13 residues. The CDR3 region is CASSLDRVNEQFF. The CDR3 nucleotides read TGTGCCAGCAGTTTGGACAGGGTCAATGAGCAGTTCTTC.

The V call is TRBV6-5, the J call TRBJ2-7; D may be TRBD2 (6 bases). Germline V gene lookup returns CDR1 MNHEY and CDR2 SVGAGI. The ends were cut back, 1 base at V and 4 bases at J, with 17 bases in the middle. This CDR3 is built from 16 residues. CDR3 in DNA: TGTGCCAGCAGTTACTTCGGGGGAATGGTGGGTTACGAGCAGTACTTC. Amino acids: CASSYFGGMVGYEQYF.

The rearrangement links TRBV28 to TRBJ1-1, with 7 bases lining up with TRBD1. Germline V gives CDR1 MDHEN, CDR2 SYDVKM. V lost 4 bases to trimming and J lost 10 bases; unmatched junction nucleotides: 6. CDR3 length: 12 amino acids. CDR3 in amino acids: CASSYRDSGAFF. The DNA of the CDR3 is TGTGCCAGCAGTTACAGGGACAGCGGAGCTTTCTTT.

This clone was counted a single time. This chain links TRBV11-2 with TRBJ2-1; D is unclear. Trimming took 0 bases from V and 8 from J, leaving 8 bases between them. Germline V gene data show CDR1 as SGHAT and CDR2 as FQNNGV. CDR3 length: 13 residues. This CDR3 reads CASSLEISDEQFF. CDR3 nucleotides: TGTGCCAGCAGCTTAGAAATATCGGATGAGCAGTTCTTC.

This sequence joins TRBV19 and TRBJ1-6; tentatively, D is TRBD1 (6 bases). The ends were cut back, 9 bases at V and 10 bases at J, with 16 bases in the middle. The CDR3 consists of 13 residues. In germline, CDR1 is LNHDA, CDR2 SQIVND (reference sequence). In DNA, the CDR3 is TGTGCCAGCAGACAGGTCCAGGGGTCACCCCTCCACTTT. Its protein is CASRQVQGSPLHF.

On this clone: The CDR3 does not close with the conserved phenylalanine or tryptophan, likely indicating a read error. The DNA is omitted, as the CDR3 cannot be located on it reliably, and the CDR3 follows TCRdb's listing. V gene TRBV21-1 combines with J gene TRBJ1-2. TRBV21-1 is deemed a pseudogene. 8 amino acids form the CDR3, both terminal residues included. CDR3 protein: CASRRTER.

The chain joins TRBV7-2 to TRBJ2-1, with TRBD1 matching over 9 bases. Per the germline V gene, CDR1 is SGHTA and CDR2 is FQGNSA. The V and J ends lost 6 bases and 8 bases, in that order; junction bases with no gene match: 8. This CDR3 contains 14 residues. This CDR3 reads CASSSGQGWYEQFF. Here the CDR3 DNA reads TGTGCCAGCAGTTCCGGACAGGGGTGGTATGAGCAGTTCTTC.

V is TRBV9 and J is TRBJ1-6; D is possibly TRBD1 (5 bases). Germline V lookup: CDR1 SGDLS, CDR2 YYNGEE. This CDR3 region has 14 residues. The ends were cut back, 4 bases at V and 14 bases at J, with 19 bases in the middle. The CDR3 DNA sequence: TGTGCCAGCAGCCCCCCCGGGGGGGACCTGGCCCTCCACTTT. Translating gives CASSPPGGDLALHF. The variable domain in full, completed from reference TRBV9 and TRBJ1-6, reads DSGVTQTPKHLITATGQRVTLRCSPRSGDLSVYWYQQSLDQGLQFLIQYYNGEERAKGNILERFSAQQFPDLHSELNLSSLELGDSALYFCASSPPGGDLALHFGNGTRLTVT.

The chain carries TRBV2 and TRBJ1-6; no definite D call. Germline V gene lookup returns CDR1 SNHLY and CDR2 FYNNEI. This CDR3 region has 15 residues. The V gene lost 2 bases and the J gene lost 9 bases, with 14 bases spanning the gap. DNA of the CDR3: TGTGCCAGCAGTGAAAAGGAACCGGGGATTTCACCCCTCCACTTT. This gives the protein CASSEKEPGISPLHF.

V is TRBV7-6 and J is TRBJ2-5, with unresolved D. Germline-derived CDR1 and CDR2 are SGHVS and FNYEAQ. The CDR3 contains 16 residues. The V end lost 1 base, the J end lost 1 base, and 13 bases lay between the germline ends. Here the CDR3 reads CASSLVPGRSQETQYF. CDR3 sequence (DNA): TGTGCCAGCAGCTTAGTCCCGGGTCGAAGCCAAGAGACCCAGTACTTC.

This sequence joins TRBV28 and TRBJ1-5, with D possibly TRBD1 on 5 matching bases. Germline-derived CDR1 and CDR2 are MDHEN and SYDVKM. V shed 3 bases and J shed 7 bases, with 13 bases lying between them. The CDR3 loop spans 14 amino acids. DNA for the CDR3: TGTGCCAGCAGTTTCCCACAGGAGGGCCAGCCCCAGCATTTT. This gives the protein CASSFPQEGQPQHF.

The V call is TRBV6-2 or TRBV6-3, the J call TRBJ2-7, with 7 bases that match TRBD1. This CDR3 region has 15 residues. From germline, CDR1 is MNHEY and CDR2 SVGEGT. J gave up 3 bases and V 2 bases, and 7 bases lay outside the gene matches. The CDR3 spells CASSYLPGQYYEQYF. Written as DNA, the CDR3 is TGTGCCAGCAGTTACCTACCGGGACAGTACTACGAGCAGTACTTC.

The gene calls are TRBV12-3 or TRBV12-4 and TRBJ1-1, with unresolved D. The V and J ends lost 4 bases and 6 bases respectively, with 12 bases between them. The CDR3 covers 13 residues. The CDR3 DNA is TGTGCCAGCAGTTCGCTACGGCGGGCTGAAGCTTTCTTT. This sequence encodes CASSSLRRAEAFF.

The chain employs TRBV30 and TRBJ1-2; unclear D gene. CDR3 length: 11 amino acids. V lost 0 bases, J lost 8 bases, and 7 bases lay in between. CDR1 is GTSNPN, CDR2 SVGIG, per germline (reference sequence). CDR3 loop: CAWSVALGYTF. For the CDR3, the DNA is TGTGCCTGGAGTGTTGCCCTGGGCTACACCTTC.

The CDR3 reads CASSVDSGANVLTF. CDR3 nucleotide sequence: TGTGCCAGCAGCGTGGACTCTGGGGCCAACGTCCTGACTTTC. V gene TRBV7-2 combines with J gene TRBJ2-6, with D hard to call. CDR1 and CDR2 from the germline V gene are SGHTA and FQGNSA. The V end lost 5 bases, the J end lost 0 bases, and 5 bases lay between the germline ends. CDR3 length: 14 residues.

The chain links TRBV27 to TRBJ1-2, with D tentatively TRBD1 (5 bases). Germline V lookup: CDR1 MNHEY, CDR2 SMNVEV (reference sequence). V was trimmed by 2 bases and J by 5 bases, leaving 18 bases between them. The CDR3 runs 16 residues. This CDR3 reads CASSLKPAGQGYGYTF. CDR3 bases: TGTGCCAGCAGTTTAAAGCCTGCTGGGCAGGGTTATGGCTACACCTTC.

The chain has TRBV5-5 and TRBJ2-1; D unresolved. The CDR3 sequence is 15 residues long. Germline lookup yields CDR1 SGHKS and CDR2 YYEKEE (reference sequence). Between the trimmed V and J ends, which lost 4 bases and 2 bases, there was a span of 13 bases. The CDR3 is CASSVPGSPYNEQFF. DNA of the CDR3: TGTGCCAGCAGCGTCCCAGGCAGCCCCTACAATGAGCAGTTCTTC.

This clone has a single count. The rearrangement links TRBV7-3 to TRBJ2-1, with 7 positions matching TRBD1. V gave up 5 bases and J gave up 5 bases; unmatched junction bases: 3. CDR3 length equals 13 residues. CDR1 and CDR2 (germline): SGHTA, FQGTGA. For the CDR3, the DNA is TGTGCCAGCAGCCCCGACAGGGACAATGAGCAGTTCTTC. Protein sequence: CASSPDRDNEQFF. The variable domain in full, completed from reference TRBV7-3 and TRBJ2-1, reads GAGVSQTPSNKVTEKGKYVELRCDPISGHTALYWYRQSLGQGPEFLIYFQGTGAADDSGLPNDRFFAVRPEGSVSTLKIQRTERGDSAVYLCASSPDRDNEQFFGPGTRLTVL.

This chain connects TRBV9 to TRBJ2-1; 8 positions agree with TRBD2. This CDR3 has 16 residues. The ends lost 4 bases at V and 6 bases at J; junction bases unmatched: 12. The germline V gene has CDR1 SGDLS and CDR2 YYNGEE. For the CDR3, the DNA is TGTGCCAGCAGCCCCGAGAAGGGTAGCGGGGTCAATGAGCAGTTCTTC. Protein sequence: CASSPEKGSGVNEQFF.

The chain uses TRBV7-9 and TRBJ1-1; D possibly corresponds to TRBD1 (5 bases). CDR3 size: 14 residues. Germline lookup yields CDR1 SEHNR and CDR2 FQNEAQ (reference sequence). The V and J ends lost 3 bases and 5 bases respectively, with 13 bases between them. The CDR3 DNA reads as TGTGCCAGCAGCTTCTCGGGACGGGGGACTGAAGCTTTCTTT. It yields the protein CASSFSGRGTEAFF.

The V call is TRBV7-8, the J call TRBJ1-1; D unclear. Between the trimmed V and J ends, which lost 1 base and 4 bases, there was a span of 7 bases. This CDR3 is 13 amino acids long. CDR1 and CDR2 (germline): SGHVS, FQNEAQ. The chain's CDR3 is CASSLERATEAFF. For the CDR3, the DNA is TGTGCCAGCAGCTTAGAAAGGGCCACTGAAGCTTTCTTT.

This chain uses TRBV5-1 with TRBJ2-7; a possible D gene is TRBD1 (6 bases). The CDR3 spans 14 residues. The germline gives CDR1 SGHRS, CDR2 YFSETQ. The germline V and J ends were trimmed by 3 bases and 3 bases, with 13 bases remaining between them. The CDR3 bases are TGCGCCAGCAGCTGGGGGCCACCCAGCTACGAGCAGTACTTC. Protein: CASSWGPPSYEQYF.

J is TRBJ1-4 and V is TRBV13; D not resolved. V was shortened by 3 bases and J by 3 bases, with 11 bases between the two germline ends. The CDR3 is 15 amino acids. CDR1 is PRHDT and CDR2 is FYEKMQ in the germline V gene (reference sequence). CDR3 in DNA: TGTGCCAGCAGCTTTCGGAGGGAGTCTAATGAAAAACTGTTTTTT. As protein: CASSFRRESNEKLFF. The full variable domain, its missing parts supplied by reference TRBV13 and TRBJ1-4, is AAGVIQSPRHLIKEKRETATLKCYPIPRHDTVYWYQQGPGQDPQFLISFYEKMQSDKGSIPDRFSAQQFSDYHSELNMSSLELGDSALYFCASSFRRESNEKLFFGSGTQLSVL.

The chain employs TRBV28 and TRBJ1-2; 8 nucleotides line up with TRBD1. Germline values: CDR1 MDHEN, CDR2 SYDVKM. Losses at the gene ends were 6 bases for V and 4 bases for J; bases not matched to a gene: 7. This CDR3 spans 14 amino acids. CDR3 sequence reads: CASSPDRDLYGYTF. The CDR3 DNA reads TGTGCCAGCAGCCCGGACAGGGACCTCTATGGCTACACCTTC.

The rearrangement links TRBV2 to TRBJ1-2; D unresolved. CDR1 SNHLY and CDR2 FYNNEI come from the germline V gene. Trimming removed 3 bases at V and 4 bases at J, with 18 bases between. The CDR3 is 16 amino acids. The CDR3 coding sequence is TGTGCCAGCAGTGAGTGGGGAGACATTTCATCCTATGGCTACACCTTC. This codes for CASSEWGDISSYGYTF.

The chain has TRBV21-1 and TRBJ2-5; the DNA was not used to check the table's D call, TRBD2. TRBV21-1 is noted as a pseudogene. The CDR3 is made up of 20 amino acids. The CDR3: CASSKVSPFDVGGRQETQYF. In DNA, the CDR3 is TGTGCCAGCAGCAAAGTCTCCCCGTTCGACGTGGGGGGGCGGCAAGAGACCCAGTACTTC.

CDR3 bases: TGTGCCAGCAGCTTCACAGCGGGGGAGACCCAGTACTTC. It codes for CASSFTAGETQYF. The gene calls are TRBV5-5 and TRBJ2-5; 7 bases fit TRBD2. Germline CDR1 reads SGHKS; CDR2 reads YYEKEE (reference sequence). The CDR3 has 13 residues. V lost 2 bases to trimming and J lost 5 bases; unmatched junction nucleotides: 3.

V and J are TRBV9 and TRBJ2-3; D gene uncertain. Between the trimmed V and J ends, which lost 0 bases and 2 bases, there was a span of 4 bases. CDR3 length equals 13 residues. Looked up from germline, CDR1 is SGDLS and CDR2 is YYNGEE. The CDR3 coding sequence is TGTGCCAGCAGCGTAGGGTCCACAGATACGCAGTATTTT. Its translation: CASSVGSTDTQYF.